The sequence of this T cell receptor (beta chain) was determined in a study of blood T cell repertoires in COVID-19. Trimming pared 5 bases from V and 10 bases from J, leaving 19 bases between. CDR1 is SGHAT and CDR2 is FQNNGV in the germline V gene. The CDR3 is 14 residues long. TCRdb keeps only in-frame clones here, not all; method: immunoSEQ multiplex PCR. Among over 10,000 clones listed, 80% to 90% were seen once. This clonotype was sampled from an elderly man with acute or convalescent COVID-19. Sequenced input: peripheral blood. This rearrangement joins TRBV11-2 to TRBJ2-3; tentatively, D is TRBD2 (5 bases). CDR3: CASSVGSPLRAQYF. Here the CDR3 DNA reads TGTGCCAGCAGCGTCGGGTCCCCGTTGAGGGCGCAGTATTTT.